This T cell receptor beta chain was recovered during a study of blood T cell repertoires in COVID-19. Across the study: Some COVID-19 samples were acute and others convalescent; all came from the United States, Italy and Spain.

A note on this clone: The same CDR3 is also encoded by other DNA sequences in this sample.

As originally analysed: By means of reference gene primer amplification, nucleated cell counts were estimated. Some clones are missing from TCRdb's copy, which holds only in-frame ones; the method was immunoSEQ multiplex PCR. Clonal size and the V and J genes are those of that table, whereas D and trimming came from the DNA. The table lists 350,000 to 500,000 clones, over 75% of them singletons. CDR1 is SQVTM and CDR2 is ANQGSEA in the germline V gene. The CDR3 contains 13 residues. Trimming took off 0 bases at V and 2 bases at J, with 7 bases between the two ends. The source material was PBMCs or T cells enriched from blood (not recorded which). The chain links TRBV29-1 to TRBJ1-1; D gene ambiguous. The TCR originated in a young woman who had been exposed to COVID-19. CDR3 amino acids: CSVEDPRNTEAFF. CDR3 DNA sequence: TGCAGCGTTGAAGACCCCAGAAACACTGAAGCTTTCTTT.